This entry features one T cell receptor (beta chain) sequence. The data were obtained in a study of blood T cell repertoires in COVID-19. Trimming stripped 2 bases from V and 6 bases from J, with 14 bases between. This CDR3 has 15 amino acids. From germline, CDR1 is ENHRY and CDR2 SYGVKD. The data were produced by immunoSEQ multiplex PCR, yet TCRdb's version contains in-frame clones alone and is incomplete. This table has 25,000 to 30,000 clones, roughly nine tenths appearing once. This chain links TRBV10-3 with TRBJ2-1, with D possibly matching TRBD2 (5 bases). The source material was peripheral blood. The sequence derives from a human donor in a cohort sampled during active COVID-19. The CDR3: CAISEPTGSSNEQFF. DNA for the CDR3: TGTGCCATCAGTGAGCCCACGGGGAGCAGCAATGAGCAGTTCTTC.